The entry below gives a single T cell receptor beta chain sequence along with its context. The repertoire was sequenced with immunoSEQ multiplex PCR; TCRdb's copy has only in-frame clones and lacks some. The sample has about 59,000 clones; 70% to 90% are singletons. The sample originates from a study of T cells in localized non-small cell lung cancer. CDR3 length: 15 residues. V was shortened by 4 bases and J by 0 bases, with 11 bases between the two germline ends. The clonotype was recovered from a man aged 35 to 70 with stage I squamous cell lung carcinoma. J is TRBJ1-5 and V is TRBV5-7, with a possible D match to TRBD1 (6 bases). TRBV5-7 is filed as an ORF, its function uncertain. The sequenced sample was peripheral blood, obtained before any cancer treatment. The CDR3, as DNA: TGTGCCAGCAGCGTCCAGGGGTATAGCAATCAGCCCCAGCATTTT. This sequence encodes CASSVQGYSNQPQHF.